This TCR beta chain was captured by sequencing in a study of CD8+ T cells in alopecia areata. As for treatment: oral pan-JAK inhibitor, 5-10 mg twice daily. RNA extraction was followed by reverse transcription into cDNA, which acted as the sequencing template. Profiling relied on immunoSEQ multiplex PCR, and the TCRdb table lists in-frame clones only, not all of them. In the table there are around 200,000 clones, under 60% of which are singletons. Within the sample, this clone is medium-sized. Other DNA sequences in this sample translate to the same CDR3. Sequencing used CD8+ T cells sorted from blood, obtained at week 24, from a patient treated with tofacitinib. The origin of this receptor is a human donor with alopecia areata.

CDR3 DNA: TGTGCCAGCAGCTCCTATCGGGCCGGGGAGCTGTTTTTT. This gives the protein CASSSYRAGELFF. The chain couples TRBV13 to TRBJ2-2; D is uncertain. Germline CDR1 is PRHDT and CDR2 is FYEKMQ (reference sequence). This CDR3 region has 13 residues. V gave up 4 bases and J gave up 6 bases, with 9 bases separating them.